The entry below describes one T cell receptor (beta chain). Each donor was a Caucasian adult residing in Nashville, Tennessee. The assay was carried out at the deep level. Method: immunoSEQ multiplex PCR; TCRdb's copy keeps in-frame clones and lacks some. The sample carries a few hundred thousand clones, about 74% recorded once. This sample is part of a study of shared clonotypes between healthy human individuals. Sequencing used memory CD4+ T cells sorted from blood. Stated subset: CD45RA-negative fraction. The receptor comes from a man in his thirties or forties in good health.

As DNA, the CDR3 is TGTGCCCAGAGGTCTAGCGGATTAGGGGAGACCCAGTACTTC. It yields the protein CAQRSSGLGETQYF. The chain joins TRBV19 to TRBJ2-5, with 7 bases aligning to TRBD2. J lost 5 bases, V lost 11 bases, and 14 bases had no gene match. The CDR3 covers 14 residues. The V gene's germline CDR1 is LNHDA and CDR2 SQIVND (reference sequence).